This TCR beta chain is drawn from a study of blood T cells in healthy people across ages. Primers used in a second PCR of about 6 to 11 cycles were a sample-barcoded 5' primer and a J-beta primer mix. TCRdb passed the 5' RACE reads through MiXCR, listing each CDR3 protein once. The table records about 900,000 distinct CDR3 sequences, around 68% of them present only once. All donors came from Russia, were Caucasian and healthy, and spanned ages roughly 6 to 100. Germline CDR1 is MNHNS and CDR2 is SASEGT. This CDR3 is built from 15 residues. The V and J ends lost 7 bases and 1 base respectively, with 14 bases between them.

The V call is TRBV6-1, the J call TRBJ2-1, with D possibly TRBD1 on 5 matching bases. Input material: blood. This TCR derives from a man younger than 45 in good health. CDR3 loop: CASILGQPSYNEQFF. In DNA form, the CDR3 reads TGTGCCAGCATCCTAGGACAACCGTCCTACAATGAGCAGTTCTTC.